Shown below are 25 T cell receptor beta chains from a single sample sequenced in a study of blood T cell repertoires in COVID-19. Sequenced by immunoSEQ multiplex PCR; TCRdb stores in-frame clones only, minus some. Altogether 50,000 to 70,000 clones are present, approximately 92% being singletons, with the ten largest covering 9% to 9.5%. Sequenced input: peripheral blood. All receptors come from a woman of 80 years or more with active COVID-19.

Of note for this clone: The sample contains more than one DNA sequence encoding this CDR3. This sequence joins TRBV30 and TRBJ1-2; D possibly corresponds to TRBD1 (5 bases). Germline CDR1 and CDR2: GTSNPN and SVGIG (reference sequence). Trimming took 2 bases from V and 5 from J, leaving 12 bases between them. The CDR3 extends over 13 amino acids. The CDR3 region has the DNA TGTGCCTGGAGTAGGGGATTGGATTATGGCTACACCTTC. Translating it yields CAWSRGLDYGYTF.

J is TRBJ2-2 and V is TRBV5-1; 7 positions agree with TRBD2. Germline CDR1 is SGHRS and CDR2 is YFSETQ. The V and J ends lost 7 bases and 4 bases, in that order; junction bases with no gene match: 13. There are 16 residues in the CDR3. CDR3 sequence: CASYSAGLMRTGELFF. Written as DNA, the CDR3 is TGCGCCAGCTACTCGGCGGGACTAATGCGCACCGGGGAGCTGTTTTTT.

V usage is TRBV6-4 and J usage is TRBJ2-2, with 9 bases aligning to TRBD1. The V gene's germline CDR1 is MRHNA and CDR2 SNTAGT. The CDR3 spans 14 residues. V lost 6 bases to trimming and J lost 8 bases; unmatched junction nucleotides: 7. The DNA for the CDR3 is TGTGCCAGCAGAAGACAGGGGGTAGCGGGGGAGCTGTTTTTT. This translates into CASRRQGVAGELFF.

This rearrangement joins TRBV4-1 to TRBJ2-2, with TRBD2 identical over 10 bases. The CDR3 has 17 residues. V lost 0 bases, J lost 2 bases, and 3 bases stayed unmatched. Per the germline V gene, CDR1 is MGHRA and CDR2 is YSYEKL. CDR3 nucleotides: TGCGCCAGCAGCCAAGAGGCTAGCGGGAGTAACACCGGGGAGCTGTTTTTT. Translation: CASSQEASGSNTGELFF.

The V call is TRBV2, the J call TRBJ2-3; 8 bases map to TRBD2. Unmatched junction bases numbered 6, after V lost 6 bases and J lost 4 bases. Per germline, CDR1 SNHLY and CDR2 FYNNEI. The CDR3 covers 14 residues. In DNA form, the CDR3 reads TGTGCCAGCAGCGTAGCGGGGTGGGCAGATACGCAGTATTTT. Translated: CASSVAGWADTQYF. Based on the CDR3 plus reference TRBV2 and TRBJ2-3, the full variable domain is EPEVTQTPSHQVTQMGQEVILRCVPISNHLYFYWYRQILGQKVEFLVSFYNNEISEKSEIFDDQFSVERPDGSNFTLKIRSTKLEDSAMYFCASSVAGWADTQYFGPGTRLTVL.

J is TRBJ2-3 and V is TRBV5-6; D might be TRBD2 (6 bases). This CDR3 region has 15 residues. Germline V gives CDR1 SGHDT, CDR2 YYEEEE. The V and J ends lost 5 bases and 7 bases respectively, with 20 bases between them. The CDR3 DNA reads as TGTGCCAGCAGGTCAGGGACTCGAAGGGCCAATACGCAGTATTTT. Translating gives CASRSGTRRANTQYF. Using reference TRBV5-6 and TRBJ2-3 for the parts outside the CDR3, the full variable domain is DAGVTQSPTHLIKTRGQQVTLRCSPKSGHDTVSWYQQALGQGPQFIFQYYEEEERQRGNFPDRFSGHQFPNYSSELNVNALLLGDSALYLCASRSGTRRANTQYFGPGTRLTVL.

The chain recombines TRBV19 with TRBJ1-4; unclear D gene. V was shortened by 7 bases and J by 8 bases, with 8 bases between the two germline ends. The CDR3 has 11 residues. In germline, CDR1 is LNHDA, CDR2 SQIVND (reference sequence). CDR3 region: CASTNYEKLFF. The CDR3 DNA is TGTGCCAGTACCAACTACGAAAAACTGTTTTTT. Full variable domain (outside the CDR3, taken from reference TRBV19 and TRBJ1-4): DGGITQSPKYLFRKEGQNVTLSCEQNLNHDAMYWYRQDPGQGLRLIYYSQIVNDFQKGDIAEGYSVSREKKESFPLTVTSAQKNPTAFYLCASTNYEKLFFGSGTQLSVL.

This clone has a single count. This rearrangement joins TRBV24-1 to TRBJ1-2; D is ambiguous. This CDR3 contains 14 residues. Germline CDR1 reads KGHDR; CDR2 reads SFDVKD. V lost 9 bases, J lost 8 bases, and 21 bases lay in between. The CDR3 region is CATLRLGLSAGYTF. CDR3 coding DNA: TGTGCCACCCTAAGACTGGGTCTAAGCGCGGGCTACACCTTC.

This chain uses TRBV7-9 with TRBJ2-1; D might be TRBD2 (5 bases). The CDR3 length is 16 residues. V was trimmed by 3 bases and J by 0 bases, leaving 12 bases between them. CDR1 is SEHNR, CDR2 FQNEAQ, per germline (reference sequence). The DNA for the CDR3 is TGTGCCAGCAGCTTTCTAGCACGGTTCTCCTACAATGAGCAGTTCTTC. Protein sequence: CASSFLARFSYNEQFF.

The rearrangement uses TRBV6-5 and TRBJ1-5; D might be TRBD1 (6 bases). There are 15 residues in the CDR3. Germline lookup yields CDR1 MNHEY and CDR2 SVGAGI. With 10 bases removed from V and 2 bases from J, the gap between germline ends came to 18 bases. CDR3 coding DNA: TGTGCCACCGCCCCCTATCGACAGGGCAATCAGCCCCAGCATTTT. Encoded protein: CATAPYRQGNQPQHF.

The genes are TRBV28 and TRBJ1-1; TRBD1 matches 9 bases. This CDR3 is built from 14 residues. V was pared by 8 bases and J by 9 bases, with 13 bases of the junction left unmatched. Per germline, CDR1 MDHEN and CDR2 SYDVKM. CDR3: CASGGTGTGTKAFF. CDR3 nucleotides: TGTGCCAGCGGGGGGACCGGGACAGGGACCAAAGCTTTCTTT.

The rearrangement joins TRBV4-1 to TRBJ2-2; 7 positions agree with TRBD2. V was pared by 1 base and J by 5 bases, with 13 bases of the junction left unmatched. Per germline, CDR1 MGHRA and CDR2 YSYEKL. CDR3 length: 18 residues. CDR3 sequence reads: CASSQGRASGTWTGELFF. The CDR3 bases are TGCGCCAGCAGCCAAGGACGGGCTAGCGGAACCTGGACCGGGGAGCTGTTTTTT.

The V and J genes are TRBV19 and TRBJ2-7; 11 bases line up with TRBD2. This CDR3 has 14 amino acids. The J segment lost 3 bases and the V segment lost 5 bases, leaving 3 bases of the junction unmatched. CDR1 and CDR2 (germline): LNHDA, SQIVND (reference sequence). The CDR3 sequence is CASSPGTSGYEQYF. CDR3 sequence (DNA): TGTGCCAGTAGTCCAGGGACTAGCGGCTACGAGCAGTACTTC.

V and J are TRBV7-2 and TRBJ2-1; TRBD2 is a possible D gene (5 bases). The germline CDR1 and CDR2 sequences are SGHTA and FQGNSA. The CDR3 covers 15 residues. V lost 4 bases and J 0 bases, leaving 10 bases between the germline ends. CDR3 residues: CASSSTRSSYNEQFF. CDR3 sequence (DNA): TGTGCCAGCAGCTCAACTAGGAGCTCCTACAATGAGCAGTTCTTC.

The CDR3 is CASSEALDRALYGYTF. In nucleotides, the CDR3 is TGTGCCAGCAGTGAAGCGCTGGACAGAGCCCTCTATGGCTACACCTTC. The J gene is TRBJ1-2, the V gene TRBV6-1, with TRBD1 as a possible D gene (6 bases). Trimming left V 0 bases short and J 4 bases short, with 15 bases between. Per the germline V gene, CDR1 is MNHNS and CDR2 is SASEGT. This CDR3 is built from 16 residues.

In its sample, this clone was seen once. A junction end diverges from the germline sequence, so it may reflect a read error. The chain uses TRBV19 and TRBJ2-3, with 8 bases fitting TRBD1. CDR3 length: 15 amino acids. Germline values: CDR1 LNHDA, CDR2 SQIVND (reference sequence). CDR3 region: CANSMGDRSTDTQYF. CDR3 nucleotides: TGTGCCAATAGTATGGGGGACAGGAGCACAGATACGCAGTATTTT.

The chain combines TRBV6-5 with TRBJ1-1; D may be TRBD1 (5 bases). This CDR3 comprises 13 residues. The ends were cut back, 4 bases at V and 2 bases at J, with 8 bases in the middle. Germline CDR1 reads MNHEY; CDR2 reads SVGAGI. Here the CDR3 reads CASSLQVNTEAFF. The CDR3 DNA sequence: TGTGCCAGCAGTTTACAGGTAAACACTGAAGCTTTCTTT.

The chain is built from TRBV19 and TRBJ1-2, with 8 positions matching TRBD1. The CDR3 contains 14 residues. Germline V gives CDR1 LNHDA, CDR2 SQIVND (reference sequence). With V trimmed by 3 bases and J by 5 bases, 5 bases remained unmatched. CDR3 protein: CASSIRQGSYGYTF. The CDR3 DNA reads as TGTGCCAGTAGTATCCGACAGGGGAGTTATGGCTACACCTTC.

The genes are TRBV6-5 and TRBJ2-7; 7 nucleotides align to TRBD1. Germline trimming cut 6 bases from V and 2 bases from J; bases unmatched to any gene: 10. The CDR3 covers 15 residues. CDR1 MNHEY and CDR2 SVGAGI come from the germline V gene. DNA for the CDR3: TGTGCCAGCAGAGCAACAGGGGTCGGGGCCTACGAGCAGTACGTC. Amino acids: CASRATGVGAYEQYV.

This clone appeared once. The V and J genes are TRBV5-1 and TRBJ1-1; 8 bases fit TRBD1. Germline lookup yields CDR1 SGHRS and CDR2 YFSETQ. Germline trimming cut 3 bases from V and 6 bases from J; bases unmatched to any gene: 10. The CDR3 length is 15 residues. The CDR3 coding sequence is TGCGCCAGCAGCTCCTTGACAGGGGTGGGGGCTGAAGCTTTCTTT. It encodes CASSSLTGVGAEAFF.

This rearrangement joins TRBV4-1 to TRBJ2-5; D is perhaps TRBD2 (6 bases). Germline CDR1 reads MGHRA; CDR2 reads YSYEKL. V lost 1 base and J 5 bases, leaving 14 bases between the germline ends. The CDR3 spans 15 residues. CDR3: CASSQGPPGGETQYF. DNA of the CDR3: TGCGCCAGCAGCCAAGGTCCCCCCGGAGGGGAGACCCAGTACTTC.

The chain employs TRBV6-5 and TRBJ1-1, with D possibly TRBD1 on 5 matching bases. There are 13 residues in the CDR3. V was cut by 2 bases and J by 4 bases, with 8 bases left in between. Germline CDR1 and CDR2: MNHEY and SVGAGI. The CDR3 sequence: CASSYGRGTEAFF. CDR3 nucleotide sequence: TGTGCCAGCAGTTACGGTAGGGGCACTGAAGCTTTCTTT.

The count of this clone is one. V is TRBV11-2 and J is TRBJ2-2, with 8 bases aligning to TRBD1. Germline loops: CDR1 SGHAT, CDR2 FQNNGV. The V and J ends lost 1 base and 0 bases, in that order; junction bases with no gene match: 10. The CDR3 covers 19 residues. The CDR3 nucleotides are TGTGCCAGCAGCTTAGTTTTGGGAAGACAGGGGACGAACACCGGGGAGCTGTTTTTT. Translating gives CASSLVLGRQGTNTGELFF. The whole variable domain, filled in from reference TRBV11-2 and TRBJ2-2, reads EAGVAQSPRYKIIEKRQSVAFWCNPISGHATLYWYQQILGQGPKLLIQFQNNGVVDDSQLPKDRFSAERLKGVDSTLKIQPAKLEDSAVYLCASSLVLGRQGTNTGELFFGEGSRLTVL.

This chain joins TRBV13 and TRBJ1-1; D is unresolved. The CDR3 is 12 amino acids. V gave up 6 bases and J gave up 6 bases, with 11 bases separating them. Germline V gene sequence: CDR1 PRHDT, CDR2 FYEKMQ (reference sequence). CDR3 DNA sequence: TGTGCCAGCAGGCGGACTCGACCTGAAGCTTTCTTT. Its translation is CASRRTRPEAFF.

The chain has TRBV27 and TRBJ2-3; D may be TRBD2 (5 bases). Germline V gene data show CDR1 as MNHEY and CDR2 as SMNVEV (reference sequence). V gave up 4 bases and J gave up 1 base, with 21 bases separating them. The CDR3 runs to 18 residues. The CDR3 loop reads CASSYRWETIGGTDTQYF. The CDR3 nucleotides are TGTGCCAGCAGTTACCGATGGGAGACAATCGGGGGCACAGATACGCAGTATTTT.